Following are 2 T cell receptor beta chains from one sample sequenced in a study of cytomegalovirus exposure and HLA in healthy donors. The PCR ran on 60 Vbeta and 13 Jbeta primers. Assay used: immunoSEQ multiplex PCR; TCRdb lists only in-frame clones, some missing. The table shows about 130,000 clones, with about 80% occurring only once. Sample: PBMCs. The source is a man aged 50 to 59 in good health and CMV-seronegative.

The gene calls are TRBV28 and TRBJ2-2, with D tentatively TRBD2 (5 bases). The CDR3 covers 16 residues. Germline loops: CDR1 MDHEN, CDR2 SYDVKM. Trimming removed 5 bases at V and 3 bases at J, with 16 bases between. CDR3 sequence (DNA): TGTGCCAGCAGTCCCGGGATGGGAGTCGACACCGGGGAGCTGTTTTTT. It yields the protein CASSPGMGVDTGELFF.

The chain is built from TRBV19 and TRBJ1-5; possibly TRBD1 for D (6 bases). Trimming shortened V by 4 bases and J by 6 bases, and 10 bases separated the two germline ends. This CDR3 is 13 amino acids long. Germline V gives CDR1 LNHDA, CDR2 SQIVND (reference sequence). CDR3 region: CASSRTGSQPQHF. Here the CDR3 DNA reads TGTGCCAGTAGTAGAACAGGGAGTCAGCCCCAGCATTTT.